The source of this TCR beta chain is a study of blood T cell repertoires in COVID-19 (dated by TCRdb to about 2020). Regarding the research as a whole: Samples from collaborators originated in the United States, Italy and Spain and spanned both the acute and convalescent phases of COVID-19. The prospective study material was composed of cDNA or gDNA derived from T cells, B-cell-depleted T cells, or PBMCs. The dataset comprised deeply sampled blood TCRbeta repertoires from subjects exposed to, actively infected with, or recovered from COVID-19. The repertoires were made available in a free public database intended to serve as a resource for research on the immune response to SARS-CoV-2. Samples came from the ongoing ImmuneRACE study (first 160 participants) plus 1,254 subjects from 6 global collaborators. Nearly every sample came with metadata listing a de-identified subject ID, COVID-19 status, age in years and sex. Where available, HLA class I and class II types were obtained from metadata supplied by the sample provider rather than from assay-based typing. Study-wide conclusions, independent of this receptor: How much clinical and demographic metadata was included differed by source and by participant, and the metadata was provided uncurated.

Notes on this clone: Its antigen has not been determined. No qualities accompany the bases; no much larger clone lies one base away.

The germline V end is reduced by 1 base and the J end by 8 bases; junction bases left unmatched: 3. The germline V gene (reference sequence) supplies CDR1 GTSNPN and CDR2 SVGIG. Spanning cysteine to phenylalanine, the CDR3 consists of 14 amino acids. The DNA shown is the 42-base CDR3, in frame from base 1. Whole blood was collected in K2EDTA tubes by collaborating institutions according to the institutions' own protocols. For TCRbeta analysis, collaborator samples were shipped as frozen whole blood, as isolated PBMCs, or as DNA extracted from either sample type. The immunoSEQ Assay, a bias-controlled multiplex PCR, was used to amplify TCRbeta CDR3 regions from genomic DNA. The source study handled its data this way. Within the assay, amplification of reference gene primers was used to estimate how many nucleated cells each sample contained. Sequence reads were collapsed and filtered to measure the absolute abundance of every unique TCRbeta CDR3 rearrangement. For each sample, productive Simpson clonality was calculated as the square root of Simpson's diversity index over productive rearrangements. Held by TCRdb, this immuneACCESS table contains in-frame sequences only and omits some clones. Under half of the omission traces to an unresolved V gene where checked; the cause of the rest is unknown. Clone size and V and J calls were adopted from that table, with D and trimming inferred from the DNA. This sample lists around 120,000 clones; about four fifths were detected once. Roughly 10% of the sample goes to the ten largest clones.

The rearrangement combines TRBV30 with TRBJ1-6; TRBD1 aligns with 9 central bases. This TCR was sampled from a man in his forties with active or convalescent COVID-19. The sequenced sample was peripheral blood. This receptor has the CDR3 CAWSAGTGHSPLHF. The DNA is TGTGCCTGGAGTGCCGGGACAGGGCATTCACCCCTCCACTTT. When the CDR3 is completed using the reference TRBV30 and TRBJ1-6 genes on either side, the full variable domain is SQTIHQWPATLVQPVGSPLSLECTVEGTSNPNLYWYRQAAGRGLQLLFYSVGIGQISSEVPQNLSASRPQDRQFILSSKKLLLSDSGFYLCAWSAGTGHSPLHFGNGTRLTVT.